This TCR beta chain comes out of a study of siplizumab effects on memory and regulatory T cells (dated by TCRdb to 2018 to 2020). For the wider study: The study looked at the effect of siplizumab, an anti-CD2 antibody, on alloreactive T-cell subsets in allogeneic mixed lymphocyte reactions made from human PBMCs. Results the study describes overall, beyond this receptor: A naive or memory phenotype could not be assigned to roughly 80-97% of proliferating CD4+ or CD8+ clones. Sequences below about 10^-5 frequency were poorly captured, so only a minor fraction of alloreactive clones could be mapped to unstimulated subsets. Greater diversity appeared to be present in unstimulated naive T cells than in memory T cells, and a substantial contribution to the alloresponse seemed to be made by naive cells. Siplizumab significantly lowered the cumulative frequency of alloreactive sequences that could be traced to unstimulated CD4+ memory T cells. The suppressive function of proliferating Tregs from siplizumab cultures was not functionally confirmed. Among mappable alloreactive CD4+ clones, the Treg-derived fraction averaged approximately 66% with siplizumab versus roughly 30% in control reactions.

As to this clone: Its binding antigen is unknown. The input lacks base qualities; no much larger clone sits a single base away.

The CDR3 covers 12 residues, taking in both the cysteine and the phenylalanine. Only CDR3 DNA remains: 36 bases, in frame from the first base. According to the germline V gene, CDR1 reads MNHEY and CDR2 reads SVGAGI. Between the V and J ends, shortened by 6 bases and 9 bases respectively, the junction contains 14 bases. Sorted unstimulated T cells, along with proliferating T cells recovered from mixed lymphocyte reactions, underwent TCRbeta CDR3 sequencing. Fresh whole blood from fewer than 11 HLA-typed healthy donors was used to isolate PBMCs. The library was produced with the immunoSEQ multiplex PCR assay. Around 10^5 TCR templates per sample were assayed by the deep sequencing platform. Genomic DNA extracted from sorted T cells was used for TCRbeta CDR3 sequencing. The study's processing was this. Clonal analysis of TCRbeta CDR3 data was done in the R programming language. Alloreactive CD4+ and CD8+ clones were defined by comparing unstimulated samples with post-reaction CFSE-low samples. Alloreactive CD4+ clones were assigned to regulatory or non-regulatory origin by matching sequences to sorted unstimulated Treg and non-Treg repertoires. Here the immuneACCESS table is served through TCRdb, limited to in-frame sequences with V and J called. Missing clones are a known gap in these copies; in checked studies unresolved V genes cover under half, and the rest lacks a known reason. That table gives V, J and clone size, and the DNA gave D and trimming. The sample table contains about 110,000 clones; only one count was recorded for approximately 94% of them. The leading ten clones occupy 0.32% of the sample.

The sample was CD4+ T cells sorted from blood. This clonotype was sampled from a human donor in good health. The chain is assembled from TRBV6-5 and TRBJ1-1; a weak D assignment points to TRBD1 (5 bases agree). The bases read TGTGCCAGCAGAGCCACGACGGGGCAAGCTTTCTTT. Its translation reads: CASRATTGQAFF.